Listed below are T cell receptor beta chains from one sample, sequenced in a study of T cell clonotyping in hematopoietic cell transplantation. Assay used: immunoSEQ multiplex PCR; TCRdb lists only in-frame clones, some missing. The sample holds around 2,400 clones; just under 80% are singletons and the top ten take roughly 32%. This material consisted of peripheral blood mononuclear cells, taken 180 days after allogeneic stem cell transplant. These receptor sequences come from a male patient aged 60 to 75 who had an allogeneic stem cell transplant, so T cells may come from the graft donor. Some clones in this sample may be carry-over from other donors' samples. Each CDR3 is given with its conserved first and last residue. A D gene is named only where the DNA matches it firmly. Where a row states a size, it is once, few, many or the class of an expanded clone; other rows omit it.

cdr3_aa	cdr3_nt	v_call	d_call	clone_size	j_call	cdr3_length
CATSGDGYNEQFF	TGTGCCACCAGCGGGGACGGTTACAATGAGCAGTTCTTC	TRBV15	NA	once	TRBJ2-1	13
CAAGSGGPYEQYF	TGTGCCGCCGGGAGTGGAGGACCCTACGAGCAGTACTTC	TRBV27	NA	few	TRBJ2-7	13
CSVDIAGGNTEAFF	TGCAGCGTTGACATCGCCGGGGGTAACACTGAAGCTTTCTTT	TRBV29-1	NA	NA	TRBJ1-1	14
CASSQEWLNEQYF	TGTGCCAGCAGCCAAGAATGGTTAAACGAGCAGTACTTC	TRBV14	NA	NA	TRBJ2-7	13
CASSYLAGGTGELFF	TGTGCCAGCAGTTATTTAGCGGGCGGTACCGGGGAGCTGTTTTTT	TRBV7-6	TRBD2	NA	TRBJ2-2	15
CAWLGESPTDTQYF	TGTGCCTGGTTGGGTGAGTCACCCACAGATACGCAGTATTTT	TRBV30	NA	NA	TRBJ2-3	14
CASSYILAGPYEQYF	TGTGCCAGCAGTTACATACTAGCGGGCCCCTACGAGCAGTACTTC	TRBV6-5	TRBD2	NA	TRBJ2-7	15
CASKRTSGPYEQYF	TGTGCCAGCAAGAGGACTAGCGGGCCCTACGAGCAGTACTTC	TRBV2	TRBD2	NA	TRBJ2-7	14
CATSSGGGYTF	TGTGCCACTTCGTCCGGGGGCGGCTACACCTTC	TRBV4-2	NA	NA	TRBJ1-2	11
CASSISLPQSRANVLTF	TGTGCCAGCAGCATATCGTTGCCACAAAGTCGGGCCAACGTCCTGACTTTC	TRBV7-7	NA	NA	TRBJ2-6	17
CASAHGGAGQPQHF	TGTGCCTCAGCCCACGGTGGGGCAGGGCAGCCCCAGCATTTT	TRBV19	NA	NA	TRBJ1-5	14
CASSQDPSGATVEQYF	TGCGCCAGCAGCCAAGATCCCTCGGGGGCGACGGTCGAGCAGTACTTC	TRBV4-1	NA	NA	TRBJ2-7	16
CASSRQGRGTEAFF	TGCGCCAGCAGCAGACAGGGGAGGGGCACTGAAGCTTTCTTT	TRBV4-3	TRBD1	NA	TRBJ1-1	14
CASREGTGGTEAFF	TGCGCCAGCAGGGAGGGCACAGGGGGTACTGAAGCTTTCTTT	TRBV5-1	TRBD1	once	TRBJ1-1	14
CASSLDGRGSNQPQHF	TGCGCCAGCAGCTTGGACGGAAGGGGAAGCAATCAGCCCCAGCATTTT	TRBV5-1	NA	NA	TRBJ1-5	16
CATSGAVNTEAFF	TGTGCCACCTCCGGGGCCGTGAACACTGAAGCTTTCTTT	TRBV28	NA	NA	TRBJ1-1	13
CASSGRGFSTDTQYF	TGTGCCAGCAGTGGTAGGGGATTTAGCACAGATACGCAGTATTTT	TRBV6-1	NA	once	TRBJ2-3	15
CASSIVVGVRTYEQYF	TGTGCCAGTAGTATAGTTGTCGGGGTCAGAACCTACGAGCAGTACTTC	TRBV19	NA	NA	TRBJ2-7	16
CASSQKGGIAKNIQYF	TGTGCCAGCAGCCAAAAGGGGGGAATCGCCAAAAACATTCAGTACTTC	TRBV4-2	NA	NA	TRBJ2-4	16
CASSVLAGVTDTQYF	TGTGCCAGCAGTGTACTAGCGGGAGTGACAGATACGCAGTATTTT	TRBV25-1	TRBD2	NA	TRBJ2-3	15
CASSLVPPRSRIHEKLFF	TGTGCCAGCAGCCTCGTTCCTCCAAGATCAAGAATACATGAAAAACTGTTTTTT	TRBV7-8	NA	large	TRBJ1-4	18
CASSLPRLAGGNNYEQYF	TGTGCCAGCAGCTTGCCGCGACTAGCGGGAGGGAATAACTACGAGCAGTACTTC	TRBV7-2	TRBD2	NA	TRBJ2-7	18
CASGQGGEDGYTF	TGTGCCAGCGGCCAGGGGGGAGAGGATGGCTACACCTTC	TRBV6-5	TRBD1	NA	TRBJ1-2	13
CASSYSWGNNEKLFF	TGTGCCAGCAGTTACTCGTGGGGAAATAATGAAAAACTGTTTTTT	TRBV6-5	NA	NA	TRBJ1-4	15
CASSPLAGGADTQYF	TGTGCCAGCAGCCCGCTAGCGGGGGGGGCAGATACGCAGTATTTT	TRBV7-6	TRBD2	NA	TRBJ2-3	15
CASSPRLAGFTDTQYF	TGTGCCAGCAGTCCTCGACTAGCGGGATTCACAGATACGCAGTATTTT	TRBV7-3	TRBD2	NA	TRBJ2-3	16
CASRVDRVTGELFF	TGTGCCAGCAGAGTGGACAGGGTGACGGGGGAGCTGTTTTTT	TRBV7-2	TRBD1	NA	TRBJ2-2	14
CSGVSTGGSGNTIYF	TGCAGCGGTGTTTCTACAGGGGGCTCTGGAAACACCATATATTTT	TRBV29-1	TRBD1	NA	TRBJ1-3	15
CASSLVGEGNTIYF	TGTGCCAGCAGCTTAGTAGGGGAAGGAAACACCATATATTTT	TRBV7-2	NA	NA	TRBJ1-3	14
CAETRGGLAGGSYNEQFF	TGTGCCGAGACCAGGGGGGGTCTAGCGGGGGGCTCCTACAATGAGCAGTTCTTC	TRBV30	TRBD2	NA	TRBJ2-1	18
CASHAWGSYNEQFF	TGTGCCAGCCATGCTTGGGGGTCCTACAATGAGCAGTTCTTC	TRBV6-1	NA	NA	TRBJ2-1	14
CAWSTGRDDYTYGYTF	TGTGCCTGGAGTACCGGGCGTGACGATTATACCTATGGCTACACCTTC	TRBV30	NA	NA	TRBJ1-2	16
CASSLGVAEAFF	TGTGCCAGCAGCTTGGGAGTCGCTGAAGCTTTCTTT	TRBV7-9	NA	NA	TRBJ1-1	12
CASSQGAGETEKLFF	TGTGCCAGCAGCCAAGGGGCAGGGGAGACTGAAAAACTGTTTTTT	TRBV4-2	NA	NA	TRBJ1-4	15
CASSQDRGAEAFF	TGCGCCAGCAGCCAGGACAGGGGGGCTGAAGCTTTCTTT	TRBV5-1	TRBD1	NA	TRBJ1-1	13
CAWRTHNTGELFF	TGTGCCTGGAGGACCCATAACACCGGGGAGCTGTTTTTT	TRBV30	NA	once	TRBJ2-2	13
CAWSVTSGSTDTQYF	TGTGCCTGGAGTGTAACCAGCGGGAGCACAGATACGCAGTATTTT	TRBV30	NA	NA	TRBJ2-3	15
CASSPGLGADEQFF	TGTGCCAGCAGCCCGGGACTCGGGGCGGATGAGCAGTTCTTC	TRBV11-2	NA	NA	TRBJ2-1	14
CASSLDRHEQYF	TGCGCCAGCAGCTTGGATCGCCACGAGCAGTACTTC	TRBV5-1	NA	NA	TRBJ2-7	12
CASSFYSYEQYF	TGTGCCAGCAGTTTTTACAGCTACGAGCAGTACTTC	TRBV28	NA	NA	TRBJ2-7	12
CACGGYEKLFF	TGTGCCTGTGGGGGCTATGAAAAACTGTTTTTT	TRBV30	NA	NA	TRBJ1-4	11
CASSMPPGQNTGELFF	TGTGCCAGCAGCATGCCCCCGGGACAAAACACCGGGGAGCTGTTTTTT	TRBV28	NA	NA	TRBJ2-2	16
CASSSLPGQGAGYTF	TGTGCCAGTAGTAGCCTGCCGGGACAGGGAGCTGGCTACACCTTC	TRBV19	TRBD1	few	TRBJ1-2	15